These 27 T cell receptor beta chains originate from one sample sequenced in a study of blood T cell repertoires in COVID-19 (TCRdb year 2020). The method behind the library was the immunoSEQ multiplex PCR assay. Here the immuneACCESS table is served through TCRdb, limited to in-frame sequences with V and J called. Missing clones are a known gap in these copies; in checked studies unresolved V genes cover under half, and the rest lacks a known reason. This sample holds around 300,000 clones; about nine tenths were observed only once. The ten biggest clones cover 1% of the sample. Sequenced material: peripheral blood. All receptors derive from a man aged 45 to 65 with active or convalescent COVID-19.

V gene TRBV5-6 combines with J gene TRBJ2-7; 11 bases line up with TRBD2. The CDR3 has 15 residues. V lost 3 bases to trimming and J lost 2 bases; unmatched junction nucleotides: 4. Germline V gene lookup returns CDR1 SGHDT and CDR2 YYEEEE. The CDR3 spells CASSSLAGGTYEQYF. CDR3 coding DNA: TGTGCCAGCAGCTCGCTAGCGGGGGGAACCTACGAGCAGTACTTC.

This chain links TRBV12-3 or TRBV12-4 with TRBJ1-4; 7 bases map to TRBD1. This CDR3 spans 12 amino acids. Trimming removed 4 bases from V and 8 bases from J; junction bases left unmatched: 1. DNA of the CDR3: TGTGCCAGCAGTTGGGACAGAGAAAAACTGTTTTTT. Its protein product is CASSWDREKLFF.

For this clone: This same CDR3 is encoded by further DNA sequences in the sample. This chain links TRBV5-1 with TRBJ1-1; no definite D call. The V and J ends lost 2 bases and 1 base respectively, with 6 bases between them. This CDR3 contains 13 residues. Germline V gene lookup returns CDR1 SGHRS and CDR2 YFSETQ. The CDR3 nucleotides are TGCGCCAGCAGCTTTGGCCAGAACACTGAAGCTTTCTTT. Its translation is CASSFGQNTEAFF.

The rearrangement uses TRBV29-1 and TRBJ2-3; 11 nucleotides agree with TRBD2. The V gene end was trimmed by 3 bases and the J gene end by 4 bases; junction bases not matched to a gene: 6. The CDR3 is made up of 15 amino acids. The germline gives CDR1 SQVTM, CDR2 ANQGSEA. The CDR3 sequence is CSVDSLAGGSDTQYF. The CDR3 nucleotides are TGCAGCGTTGATTCGTTAGCGGGAGGGTCAGATACGCAGTATTTT.

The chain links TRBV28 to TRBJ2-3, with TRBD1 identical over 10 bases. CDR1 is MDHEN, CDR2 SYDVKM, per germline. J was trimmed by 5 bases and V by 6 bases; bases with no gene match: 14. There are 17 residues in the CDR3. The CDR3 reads CASSRAGGQGEGDTQYF. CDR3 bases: TGTGCCAGCAGCCGTGCGGGAGGACAGGGGGAAGGAGATACGCAGTATTTT.

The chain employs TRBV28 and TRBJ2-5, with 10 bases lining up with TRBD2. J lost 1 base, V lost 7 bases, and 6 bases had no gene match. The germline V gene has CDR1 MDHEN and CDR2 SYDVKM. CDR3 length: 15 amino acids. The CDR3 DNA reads TGTGCCAGCACTTCGAGCGGGGGGGTCCAAGAGACCCAGTACTTC. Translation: CASTSSGGVQETQYF. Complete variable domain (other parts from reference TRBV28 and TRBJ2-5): DVKVTQSSRYLVKRTGEKVFLECVQDMDHENMFWYRQDPGLGLRLIYFSYDVKMKEKGDIPEGYSVSREKKERFSLILESASTNQTSMYLCASTSSGGVQETQYFGPGTRLLVL.

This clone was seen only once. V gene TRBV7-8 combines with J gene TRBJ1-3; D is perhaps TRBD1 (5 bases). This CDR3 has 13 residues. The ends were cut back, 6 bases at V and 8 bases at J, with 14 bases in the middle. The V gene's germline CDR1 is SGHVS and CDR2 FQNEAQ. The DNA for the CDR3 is TGTGCCAGCAGGGCGGAAGAAGGGGACACCATATATTTT. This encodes CASRAEEGDTIYF.

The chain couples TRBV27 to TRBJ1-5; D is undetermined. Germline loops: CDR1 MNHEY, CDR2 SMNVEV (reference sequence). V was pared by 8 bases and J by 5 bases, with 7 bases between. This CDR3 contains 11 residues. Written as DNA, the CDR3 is TGTGCCAGCGGTACGGATCAGCCCCAGCATTTT. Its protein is CASGTDQPQHF.

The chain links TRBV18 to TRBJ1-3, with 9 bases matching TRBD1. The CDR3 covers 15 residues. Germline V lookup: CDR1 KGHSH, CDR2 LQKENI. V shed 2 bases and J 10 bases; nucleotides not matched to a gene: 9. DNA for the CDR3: TGTGCCAGCTCACCAGACGGGACAGGGACGAATACCATATATTTT. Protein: CASSPDGTGTNTIYF.

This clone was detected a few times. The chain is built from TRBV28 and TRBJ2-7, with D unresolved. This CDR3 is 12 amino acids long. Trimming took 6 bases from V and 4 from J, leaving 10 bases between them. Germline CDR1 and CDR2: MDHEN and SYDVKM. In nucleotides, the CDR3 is TGTGCCAGCAGCCCCTCCGGTTACGAGCAGTACTTC. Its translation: CASSPSGYEQYF.

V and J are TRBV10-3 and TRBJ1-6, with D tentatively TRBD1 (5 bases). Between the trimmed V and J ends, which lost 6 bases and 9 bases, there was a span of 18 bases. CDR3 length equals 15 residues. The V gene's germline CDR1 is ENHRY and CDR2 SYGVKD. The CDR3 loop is CAISPVDSDSSPLHF. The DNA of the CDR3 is TGTGCCATCAGCCCTGTCGACAGCGATTCTTCACCCCTCCACTTT.

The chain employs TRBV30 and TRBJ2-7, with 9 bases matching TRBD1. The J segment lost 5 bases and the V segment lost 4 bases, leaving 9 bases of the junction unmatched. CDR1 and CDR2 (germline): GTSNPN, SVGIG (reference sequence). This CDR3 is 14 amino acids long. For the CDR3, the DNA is TGTGCCTGGACCCCCGGGACAGGGTATCACGAGCAGTACTTC. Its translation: CAWTPGTGYHEQYF.

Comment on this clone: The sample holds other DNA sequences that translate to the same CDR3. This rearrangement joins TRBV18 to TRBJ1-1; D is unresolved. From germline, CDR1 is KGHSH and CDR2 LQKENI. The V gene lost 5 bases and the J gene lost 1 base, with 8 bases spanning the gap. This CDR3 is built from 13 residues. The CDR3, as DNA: TGTGCCAGCTCAACCGACACGAACACTGAAGCTTTCTTT. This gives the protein CASSTDTNTEAFF.

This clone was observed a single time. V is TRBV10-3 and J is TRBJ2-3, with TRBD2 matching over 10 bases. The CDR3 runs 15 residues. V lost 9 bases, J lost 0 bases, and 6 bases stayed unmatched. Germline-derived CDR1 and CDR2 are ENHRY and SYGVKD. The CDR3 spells CAISGGISSTDTQYF. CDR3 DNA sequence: TGTGCCATTAGCGGGGGGATCTCTAGCACAGATACGCAGTATTTT.

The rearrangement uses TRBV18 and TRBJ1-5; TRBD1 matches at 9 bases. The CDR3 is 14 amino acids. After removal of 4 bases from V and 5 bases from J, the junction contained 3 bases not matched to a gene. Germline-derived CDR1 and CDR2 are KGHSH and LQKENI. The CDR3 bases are TGTGCCAGCTCACAGGGACAGGGCGATCAGCCCCAGCATTTT. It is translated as CASSQGQGDQPQHF.

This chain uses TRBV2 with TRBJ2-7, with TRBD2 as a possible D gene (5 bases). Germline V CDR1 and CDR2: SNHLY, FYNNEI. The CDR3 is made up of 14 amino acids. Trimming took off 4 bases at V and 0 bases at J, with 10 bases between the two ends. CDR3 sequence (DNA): TGTGCCAGCAGTGTACTGGGGAGCTCCTACGAGCAGTACTTC. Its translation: CASSVLGSSYEQYF.

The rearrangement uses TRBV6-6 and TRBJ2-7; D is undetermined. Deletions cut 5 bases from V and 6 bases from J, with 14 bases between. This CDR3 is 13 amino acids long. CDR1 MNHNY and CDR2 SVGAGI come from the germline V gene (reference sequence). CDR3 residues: CASSHPWHLEQYF. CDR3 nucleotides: TGTGCCAGCAGTCACCCTTGGCACCTCGAGCAGTACTTC.

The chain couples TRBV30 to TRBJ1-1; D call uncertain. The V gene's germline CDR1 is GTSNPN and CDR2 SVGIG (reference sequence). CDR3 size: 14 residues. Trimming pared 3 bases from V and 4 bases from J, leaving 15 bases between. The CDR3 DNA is TGTGCCTGGAGGTTACCGGACCGGGGCACTGAAGCTTTCTTT. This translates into CAWRLPDRGTEAFF.

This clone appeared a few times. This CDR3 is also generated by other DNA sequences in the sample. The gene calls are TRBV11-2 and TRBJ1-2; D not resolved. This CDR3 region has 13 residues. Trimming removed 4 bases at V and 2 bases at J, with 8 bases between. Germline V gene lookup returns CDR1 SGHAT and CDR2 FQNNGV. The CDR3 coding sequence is TGTGCCAGCAGCTCTCCGGGGAACTATGGCTACACCTTC. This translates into CASSSPGNYGYTF.

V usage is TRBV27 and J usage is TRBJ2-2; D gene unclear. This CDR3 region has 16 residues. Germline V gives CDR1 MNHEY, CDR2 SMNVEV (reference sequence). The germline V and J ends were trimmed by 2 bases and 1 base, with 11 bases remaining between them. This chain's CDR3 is CASSLNPPGNTGELFF. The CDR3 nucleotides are TGTGCCAGCAGTTTAAATCCTCCCGGGAACACCGGGGAGCTGTTTTTT.

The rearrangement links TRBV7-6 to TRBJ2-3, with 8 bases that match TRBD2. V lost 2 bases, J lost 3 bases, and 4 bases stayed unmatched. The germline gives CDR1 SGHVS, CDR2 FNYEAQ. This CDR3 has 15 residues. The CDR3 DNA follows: TGTGCCAGCAGCTTAAACGGGAGGGGAACAGATACGCAGTATTTT. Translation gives CASSLNGRGTDTQYF.

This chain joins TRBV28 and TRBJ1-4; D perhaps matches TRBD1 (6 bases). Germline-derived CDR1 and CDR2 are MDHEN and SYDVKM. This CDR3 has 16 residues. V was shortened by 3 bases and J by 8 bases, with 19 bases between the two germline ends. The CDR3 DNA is TGTGCCAGCAGTTTGGTGGGGGCGGGGGTCGAGGAAAAACTGTTTTTT. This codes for CASSLVGAGVEEKLFF.

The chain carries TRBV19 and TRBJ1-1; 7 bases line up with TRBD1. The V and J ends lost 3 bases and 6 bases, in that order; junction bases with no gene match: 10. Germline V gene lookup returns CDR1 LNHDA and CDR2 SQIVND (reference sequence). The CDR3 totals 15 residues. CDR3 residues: CASSMGSGGVSEAFF. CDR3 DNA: TGTGCCAGTAGTATGGGGTCAGGGGGTGTTTCTGAAGCTTTCTTT.

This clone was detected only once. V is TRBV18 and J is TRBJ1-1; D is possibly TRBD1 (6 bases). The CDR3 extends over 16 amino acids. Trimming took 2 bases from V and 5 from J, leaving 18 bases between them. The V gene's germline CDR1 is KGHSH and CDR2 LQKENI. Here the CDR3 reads CASSPERGTPATEAFF. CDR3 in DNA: TGTGCCAGCTCACCAGAGAGGGGGACACCAGCGACTGAAGCTTTCTTT.

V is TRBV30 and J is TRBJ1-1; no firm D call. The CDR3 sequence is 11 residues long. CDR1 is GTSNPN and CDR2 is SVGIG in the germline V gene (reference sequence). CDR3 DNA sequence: TGTGCTGTGGGTACAGACACTGAAGCTTTCTTT. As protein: CAVGTDTEAFF.

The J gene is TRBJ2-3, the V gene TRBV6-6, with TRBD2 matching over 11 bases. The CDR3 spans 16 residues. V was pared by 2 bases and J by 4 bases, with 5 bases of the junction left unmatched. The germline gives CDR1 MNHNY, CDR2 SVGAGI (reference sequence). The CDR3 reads CASSYNIAGGADTQYF. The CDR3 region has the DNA TGTGCCAGCAGTTACAACATAGCGGGAGGGGCAGATACGCAGTATTTT.

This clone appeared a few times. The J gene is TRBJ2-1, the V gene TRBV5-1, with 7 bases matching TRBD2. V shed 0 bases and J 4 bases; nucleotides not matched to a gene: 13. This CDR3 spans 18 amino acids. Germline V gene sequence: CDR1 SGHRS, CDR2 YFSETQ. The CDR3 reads CASSLVGGGSGEYNEQFF. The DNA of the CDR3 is TGCGCCAGCAGCTTGGTTGGCGGCGGGAGCGGGGAGTACAATGAGCAGTTCTTC.